The source of this TCR beta chain is a study of CD4+ T cells in melanoma. This clone appeared a single time. V lost 3 bases to trimming and J lost 0 bases; unmatched junction nucleotides: 6. CDR3 length: 17 amino acids. Germline values: CDR1 SGDLS, CDR2 YYNGEE. Only in-frame clones appear in the TCRdb table, and some are missing; sequencing was by immunoSEQ multiplex PCR. The sample carries roughly 11,000 clones, 65% to 75% recorded once. The rearrangement joins TRBV9 to TRBJ2-6, with 7 bases that match TRBD1. Material: cells from a culture (not recorded whether cultured in vitro). This TCR was sampled from a human donor with melanoma. CDR3 region: CASSAGTALSGANVLTF. The CDR3 bases are TGTGCCAGCAGCGCCGGGACAGCTCTCTCTGGGGCCAACGTCCTGACTTTC.